The clone carrying this T cell receptor beta chain was detected only once. This entry belongs to a study of blood T cell repertoires in COVID-19. Overall study context: Samples came from the United States, Italy and Spain, spanning acute and convalescent COVID-19. The cDNA or gDNA used as material had been derived from T cells, B-cell-depleted T cells, or PBMCs.

Germline V gene sequence: CDR1 KGHDR, CDR2 SFDVKD. The CDR3 covers 14 residues. Losses at the gene ends were 3 bases for V and 8 bases for J; bases not matched to a gene: 8. Study processing details: Reference gene primer amplification yielded estimated nucleated cell counts. Produced via immunoSEQ multiplex PCR; TCRdb's table is partial and in-frame only. V and J calls and clone size come straight from that table; D and trimming were deduced from the DNA. The sample lists about 190,000 clones, roughly 80% seen once, with about 13% in the top ten. The chain is built from TRBV24-1 and TRBJ1-2, with TRBD1 identical over 7 bases. Sequencing used peripheral blood. The clonotype originates from a middle-aged man who had recovered from COVID-19. The CDR3 sequence is CATSDTTGFGGYTF. The CDR3 region has the DNA TGTGCCACCAGTGATACGACAGGGTTCGGCGGCTACACCTTC.